What follows is one TCR beta chain and its context. The target antigen is unknown. The sample carries other DNA sequences with the same CDR3. There were no recent acute infections or vaccinations among the donors, who were healthy HIV-negative adults. The sample belongs to a study of shared clonotypes between healthy human individuals. Study outcomes and limitations: Clonotypes shared by all four sorted-subset donors had higher generation probabilities than non-shared clonotypes.

CDR3 length: 14 residues. Trimming removed 2 bases from V and 2 bases from J, with 10 bases in between. Germline loops: CDR1 LNHDA, CDR2 SQIVND (reference sequence). Deep was the level used in running the assay. Using immunoSEQ multiplex PCR, the repertoire was profiled, and TCRdb retains in-frame clones only, with some absent. Among about 2.4 million clones listed, around 90% were seen once. The receptor comes from a man between 18 and 35 years old in good health. This rearrangement joins TRBV19 to TRBJ2-7; the D gene is possibly TRBD2 (7 bases). The sample comprised naive CD4+ T cells sorted from blood. The sample's subset: CD45RA+ positively selected. As DNA, the CDR3 is TGTGCCAGTAGTATAAGGGGGGGCACCTACGAGCAGTACTTC. Translation gives CASSIRGGTYEQYF.